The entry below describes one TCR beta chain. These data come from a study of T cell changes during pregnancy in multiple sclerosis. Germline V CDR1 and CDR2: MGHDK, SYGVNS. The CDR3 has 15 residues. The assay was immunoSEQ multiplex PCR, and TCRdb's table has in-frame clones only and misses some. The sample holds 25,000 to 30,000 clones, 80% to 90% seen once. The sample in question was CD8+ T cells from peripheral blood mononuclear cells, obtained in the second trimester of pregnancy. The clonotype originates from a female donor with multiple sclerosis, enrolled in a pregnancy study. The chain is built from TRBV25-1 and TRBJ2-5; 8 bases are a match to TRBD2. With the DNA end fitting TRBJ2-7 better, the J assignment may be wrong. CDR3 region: CASSEIGGDLYEQYF. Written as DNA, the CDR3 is TGTGCCAGCAGTGAAATCGGGGGGGATTTGTACGAGCAGTACTTC.